This note documents a single T cell receptor beta chain sequence. The data stem from a study of blood T cell repertoires in COVID-19. Study overall: Acute-phase and convalescent COVID-19 samples originated in the United States, Italy and Spain. PBMCs, B-cell-depleted T cells, or T cells were the source of the cDNA or gDNA that made up the material.

Source study methods: Nucleated cell number was recorded as an estimate derived from reference gene primer amplification. Sequenced by immunoSEQ multiplex PCR; TCRdb stores in-frame clones only, minus some. V and J calls and clone size follow that table, whereas D and trimming were derived from the DNA. The data show approximately 88,000 clones, roughly 80% seen once. The sequence was collected from a human donor in a cohort sampled during active COVID-19. Sequencing was performed on peripheral blood.

The CDR3 is CASRNRGLDTQYF. The CDR3 DNA reads TGTGCCAGCAGAAACAGGGGATTGGATACGCAGTATTTT. The chain couples TRBV12-3 or TRBV12-4 to TRBJ2-3, with 7 positions matching TRBD1. The CDR3 length is 13 residues. Trimming cost V 6 bases and J 6 bases; bases outside gene matches: 6.